This record covers a single T cell receptor (beta chain). The record originates from a study of blood T cell repertoires in COVID-19. Study background: The origin of the acute and convalescent COVID-19 samples was the United States, Italy and Spain. T cells, B-cell-depleted T cells, or PBMCs supplied cDNA or gDNA.

Authors' processing steps: Quantification of nucleated cells was approximated via reference gene primer amplification. TCRdb keeps only in-frame clones here, not all; method: immunoSEQ multiplex PCR. Clonal size and the V and J genes are those of that table, whereas D and trimming came from the DNA. The table includes 90,000 to 100,000 clones, about 84% detected once. The CDR3 has 16 amino acids. From germline, CDR1 is SEHNR and CDR2 FQNEAQ (reference sequence). V was pared by 3 bases and J by 2 bases, with 2 bases of the junction left unmatched. The sample was peripheral blood. This TCR derives from a man in his sixties with acute or convalescent COVID-19. The rearrangement links TRBV7-9 to TRBJ2-3; 13 bases match TRBD2. The CDR3 protein is CASSFGTSGVTDTQYF. The DNA of the CDR3 is TGTGCCAGCAGCTTCGGGACTAGCGGGGTCACAGATACGCAGTATTTT.